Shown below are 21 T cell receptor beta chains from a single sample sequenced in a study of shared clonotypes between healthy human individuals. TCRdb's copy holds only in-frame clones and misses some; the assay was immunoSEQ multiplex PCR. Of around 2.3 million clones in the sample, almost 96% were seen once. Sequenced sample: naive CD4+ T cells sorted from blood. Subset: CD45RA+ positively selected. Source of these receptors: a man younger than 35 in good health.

In nucleotides, the CDR3 is TGTGCCAGCAGTCGAGGGACTAGCGGACCCTACGAGCAGTACTTC. Its translation is CASSRGTSGPYEQYF. The chain employs TRBV6-5 and TRBJ2-7; 11 positions agree with TRBD2. The junction had 5 bases not matched to a gene; V was cut back by 5 bases and J by 2 bases. This CDR3 comprises 15 residues. In germline, CDR1 is MNHEY, CDR2 SVGAGI.

CDR3 nucleotides: TGTGCCAGCAAAGTCTCTGGGGTGTACGAGCAGTACTTC. It is translated as CASKVSGVYEQYF. The V and J genes are TRBV2 and TRBJ2-7; no definite D call. Looked up from germline, CDR1 is SNHLY and CDR2 is FYNNEI. The V end lost 7 bases, the J end lost 4 bases, and 14 bases lay between the germline ends. The CDR3 loop spans 13 amino acids.

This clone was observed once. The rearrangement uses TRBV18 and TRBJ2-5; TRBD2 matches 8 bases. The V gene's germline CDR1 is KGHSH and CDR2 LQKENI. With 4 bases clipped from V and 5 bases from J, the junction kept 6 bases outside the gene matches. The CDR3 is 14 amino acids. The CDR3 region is CASSLGLAHETQYF. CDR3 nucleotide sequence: TGTGCCAGCTCACTCGGACTAGCTCATGAGACCCAGTACTTC.

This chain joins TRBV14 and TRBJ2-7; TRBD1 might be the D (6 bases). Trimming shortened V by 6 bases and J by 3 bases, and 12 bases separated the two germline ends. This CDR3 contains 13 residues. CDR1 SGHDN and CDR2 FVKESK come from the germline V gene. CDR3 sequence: CASSGLTGYEQYF. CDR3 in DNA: TGTGCCAGCAGTGGACTGACAGGCTACGAGCAGTACTTC.

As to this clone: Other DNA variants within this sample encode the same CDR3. CDR3 in DNA: TGCAGTGCTAGAGACGAGACCCAGTACTTC. This sequence encodes CSARDETQYF. The chain has TRBV20-1 and TRBJ2-5; D is undetermined. CDR1 and CDR2 from the germline V gene are DFQATT and SNEGSKA (reference sequence). The V end lost 0 bases, the J end lost 5 bases, and 1 base lay between the germline ends. The CDR3 extends over 10 amino acids.

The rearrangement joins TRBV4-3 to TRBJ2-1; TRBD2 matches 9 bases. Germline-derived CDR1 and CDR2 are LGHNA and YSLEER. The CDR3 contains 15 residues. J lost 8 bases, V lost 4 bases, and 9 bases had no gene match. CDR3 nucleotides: TGCGCCAGCAGCCCCTTAGCGGGAGTCGGGCATGAGCAGTTCTTC. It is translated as CASSPLAGVGHEQFF.

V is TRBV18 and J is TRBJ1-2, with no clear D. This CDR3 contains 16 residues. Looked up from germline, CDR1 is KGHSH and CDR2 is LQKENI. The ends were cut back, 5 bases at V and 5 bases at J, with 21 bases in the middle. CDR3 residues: CASSNVPTVWNYGYTF. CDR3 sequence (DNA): TGTGCCAGCTCAAACGTCCCTACGGTCTGGAATTATGGCTACACCTTC.

The CDR3 spells CASGAVAGGYNEQFF. DNA of the CDR3: TGTGCCAGCGGGGCGGTTGCGGGGGGTTACAATGAGCAGTTCTTC. This chain uses TRBV25-1 with TRBJ2-1; 8 bases are shared with TRBD2. The CDR3 covers 15 residues. CDR1 MGHDK and CDR2 SYGVNS come from the germline V gene. V lost 8 bases, J lost 4 bases, and 10 bases stayed unmatched.

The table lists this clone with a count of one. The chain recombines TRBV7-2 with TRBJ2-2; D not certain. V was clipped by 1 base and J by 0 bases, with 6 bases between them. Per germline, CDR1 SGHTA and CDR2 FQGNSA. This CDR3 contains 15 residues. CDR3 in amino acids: CASSLGFANTGELFF. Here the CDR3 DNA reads TGTGCCAGCAGCTTAGGATTCGCGAACACCGGGGAGCTGTTTTTT. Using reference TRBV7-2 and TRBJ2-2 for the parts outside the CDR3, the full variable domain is GAGVSQSPSNKVTEKGKDVELRCDPISGHTALYWYRQSLGQGLEFLIYFQGNSAPDKSGLPSDRFSAERTGGSVSTLTIQRTQQEDSAVYLCASSLGFANTGELFFGEGSRLTVL.

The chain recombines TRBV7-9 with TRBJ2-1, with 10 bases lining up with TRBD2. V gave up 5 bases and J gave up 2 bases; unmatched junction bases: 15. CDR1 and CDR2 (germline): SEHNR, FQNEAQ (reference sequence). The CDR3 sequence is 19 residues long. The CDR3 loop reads CASSLIAGGPNLPYNEQFF. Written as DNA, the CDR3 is TGTGCCAGCAGCCTCATAGCGGGGGGACCAAATCTCCCCTACAATGAGCAGTTCTTC.

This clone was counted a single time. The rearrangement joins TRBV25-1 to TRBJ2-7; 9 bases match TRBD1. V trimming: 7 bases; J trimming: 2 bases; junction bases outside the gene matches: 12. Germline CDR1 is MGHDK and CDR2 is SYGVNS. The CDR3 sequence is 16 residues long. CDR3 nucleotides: TGTGCCAGCACCTCCTCACCGGGACAGGGAGCCTACGAGCAGTACTTC. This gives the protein CASTSSPGQGAYEQYF.

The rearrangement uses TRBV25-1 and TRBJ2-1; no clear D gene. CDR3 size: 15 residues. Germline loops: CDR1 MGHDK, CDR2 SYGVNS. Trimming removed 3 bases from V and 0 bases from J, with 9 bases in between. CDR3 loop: CASSELLSSYNEQFF. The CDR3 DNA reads TGTGCCAGCAGTGAGTTACTGAGCTCCTACAATGAGCAGTTCTTC.

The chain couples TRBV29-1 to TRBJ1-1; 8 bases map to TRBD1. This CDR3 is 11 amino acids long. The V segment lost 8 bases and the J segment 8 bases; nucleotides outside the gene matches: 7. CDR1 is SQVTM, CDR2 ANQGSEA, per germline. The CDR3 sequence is CSTRQGFEAFF. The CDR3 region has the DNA TGCAGCACCCGACAGGGGTTCGAAGCTTTCTTT.

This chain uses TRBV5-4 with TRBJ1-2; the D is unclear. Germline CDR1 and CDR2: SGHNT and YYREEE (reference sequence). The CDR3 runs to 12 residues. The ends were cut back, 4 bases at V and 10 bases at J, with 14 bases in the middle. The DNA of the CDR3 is TGTGCCAGCAGCATGCCCGGACGCCCCTACACCTTC. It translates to CASSMPGRPYTF.

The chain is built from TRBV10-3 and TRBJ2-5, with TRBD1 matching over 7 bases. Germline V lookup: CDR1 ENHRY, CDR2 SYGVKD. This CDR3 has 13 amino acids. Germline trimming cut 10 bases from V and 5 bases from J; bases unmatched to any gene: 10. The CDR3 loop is CARGGPRVETQYF. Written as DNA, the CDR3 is TGTGCCAGAGGGGGCCCCCGGGTGGAGACCCAGTACTTC.

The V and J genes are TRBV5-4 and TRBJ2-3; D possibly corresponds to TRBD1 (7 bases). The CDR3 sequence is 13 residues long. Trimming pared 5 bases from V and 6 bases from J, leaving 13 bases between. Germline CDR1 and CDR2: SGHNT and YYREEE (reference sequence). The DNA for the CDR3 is TGTGCCAGCAGTCAACAGGGGAGGGATACGCAGTATTTT. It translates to CASSQQGRDTQYF.

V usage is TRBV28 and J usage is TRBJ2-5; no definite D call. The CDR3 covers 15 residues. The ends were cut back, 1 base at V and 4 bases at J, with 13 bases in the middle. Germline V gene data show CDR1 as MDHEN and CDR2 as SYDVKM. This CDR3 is CASSLYPPGLETQYF. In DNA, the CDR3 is TGTGCCAGCAGTTTATATCCTCCCGGGCTAGAGACCCAGTACTTC.

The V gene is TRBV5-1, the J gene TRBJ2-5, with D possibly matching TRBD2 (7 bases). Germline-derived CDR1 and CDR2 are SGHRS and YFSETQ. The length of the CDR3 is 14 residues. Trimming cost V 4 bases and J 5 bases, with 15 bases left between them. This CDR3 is CASSRQGGEETQYF. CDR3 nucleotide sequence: TGCGCCAGCAGCCGACAAGGGGGGGAGGAGACCCAGTACTTC.

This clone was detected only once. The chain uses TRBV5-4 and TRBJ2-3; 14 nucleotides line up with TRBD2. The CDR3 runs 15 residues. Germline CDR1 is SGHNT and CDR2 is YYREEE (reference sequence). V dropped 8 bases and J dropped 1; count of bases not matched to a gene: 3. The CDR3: CASLTSGGGTDTQYF. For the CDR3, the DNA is TGTGCCAGTTTGACTAGCGGGGGGGGCACAGATACGCAGTATTTT.

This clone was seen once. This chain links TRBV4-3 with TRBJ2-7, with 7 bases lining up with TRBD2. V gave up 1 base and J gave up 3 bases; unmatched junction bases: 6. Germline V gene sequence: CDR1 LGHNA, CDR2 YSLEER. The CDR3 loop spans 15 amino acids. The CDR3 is CASSQVLAAFYEQYF. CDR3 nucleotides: TGCGCCAGCAGCCAAGTGCTAGCGGCATTCTACGAGCAGTACTTC.

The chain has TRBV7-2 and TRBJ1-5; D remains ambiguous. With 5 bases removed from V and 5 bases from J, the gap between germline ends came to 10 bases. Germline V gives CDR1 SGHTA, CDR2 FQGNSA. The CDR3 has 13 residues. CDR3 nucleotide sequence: TGTGCCAGCAGCCCAGGACGGGATCAGCCCCAGCATTTT. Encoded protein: CASSPGRDQPQHF.